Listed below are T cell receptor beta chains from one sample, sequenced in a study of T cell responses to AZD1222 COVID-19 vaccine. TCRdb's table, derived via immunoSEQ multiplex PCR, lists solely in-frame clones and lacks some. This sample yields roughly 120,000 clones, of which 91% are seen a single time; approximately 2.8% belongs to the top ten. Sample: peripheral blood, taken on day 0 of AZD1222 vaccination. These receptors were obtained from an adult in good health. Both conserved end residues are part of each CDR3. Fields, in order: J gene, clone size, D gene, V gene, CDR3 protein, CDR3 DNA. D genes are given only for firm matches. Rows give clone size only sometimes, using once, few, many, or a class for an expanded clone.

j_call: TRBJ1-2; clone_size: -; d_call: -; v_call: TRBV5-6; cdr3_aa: CASSLGVPGQGYTF; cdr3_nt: TGTGCCAGCAGCTTGGGGGTCCCGGGACAAGGCTACACCTTC
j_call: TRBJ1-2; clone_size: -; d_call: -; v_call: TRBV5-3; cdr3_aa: CARSLLGLGYTF; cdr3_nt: TGTGCCAGAAGCTTGCTGGGATTGGGCTACACCTTC
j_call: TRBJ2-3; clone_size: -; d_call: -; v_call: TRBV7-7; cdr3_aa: CASSPGGSPDTQYF; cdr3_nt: TGTGCCAGCAGCCCGGGGGGCAGCCCAGATACGCAGTATTTT
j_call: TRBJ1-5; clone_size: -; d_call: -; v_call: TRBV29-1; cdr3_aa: CSVEDREQQPQHF; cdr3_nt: TGCAGCGTTGAAGATAGGGAGCAGCAGCCCCAGCATTTT
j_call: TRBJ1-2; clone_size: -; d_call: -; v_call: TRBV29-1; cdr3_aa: CSVDPSGGGYGYTF; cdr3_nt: TGCAGCGTTGACCCCAGCGGGGGCGGCTATGGCTACACCTTC
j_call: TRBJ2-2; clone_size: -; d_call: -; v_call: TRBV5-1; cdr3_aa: CASSSSPTVTTGELFF; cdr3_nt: TGCGCCAGCAGCTCTTCCCCGACAGTAACAACCGGGGAGCTGTTTTTT
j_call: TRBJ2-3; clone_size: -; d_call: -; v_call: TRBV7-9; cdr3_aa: CASSLSRSGNTDTQYF; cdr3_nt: TGTGCCAGCAGCTTATCGAGATCCGGGAACACAGATACGCAGTATTTT
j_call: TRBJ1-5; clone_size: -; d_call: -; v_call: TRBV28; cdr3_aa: CASSLYGQPQHF; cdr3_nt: TGTGCCAGCAGTTTATACGGACAGCCCCAGCATTTT
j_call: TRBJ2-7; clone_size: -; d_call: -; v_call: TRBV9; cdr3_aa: CASSVGGVSYEQYF; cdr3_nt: TGTGCCAGCAGCGTAGGGGGAGTCTCCTACGAGCAGTACTTC
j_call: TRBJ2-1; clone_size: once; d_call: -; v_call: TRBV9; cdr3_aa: CASSVDGLQFF; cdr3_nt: TGTGCCAGCAGCGTAGATGGCTTACAGTTCTTC
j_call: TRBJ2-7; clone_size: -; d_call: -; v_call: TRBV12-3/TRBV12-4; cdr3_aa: CASSFGAAYEQYF; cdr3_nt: TGTGCCAGCAGTTTCGGGGCAGCCTACGAGCAGTACTTC
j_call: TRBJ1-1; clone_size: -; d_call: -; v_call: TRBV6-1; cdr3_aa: CASSGSLSWINTEAFF; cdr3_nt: TGTGCCAGCAGTGGGTCATTGAGTTGGATAAACACTGAAGCTTTCTTT
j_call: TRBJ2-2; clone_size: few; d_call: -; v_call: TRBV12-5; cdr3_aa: CASGFLPGELFF; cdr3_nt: TGTGCTAGTGGTTTTCTTCCCGGGGAGCTGTTTTTT
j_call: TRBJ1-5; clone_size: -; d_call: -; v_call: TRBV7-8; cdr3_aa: CASSLQRSNQPQHF; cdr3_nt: TGTGCCAGCAGCTTACAGCGTAGCAATCAGCCCCAGCATTTT
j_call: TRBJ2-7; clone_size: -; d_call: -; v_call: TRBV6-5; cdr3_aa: CASSYSAGPGEQYF; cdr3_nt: TGTGCCAGCAGTTACTCGGCAGGGCCTGGCGAGCAGTACTTC
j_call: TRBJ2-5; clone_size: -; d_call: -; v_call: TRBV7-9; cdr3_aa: CASSREDERETQYF; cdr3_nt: TGTGCCAGCAGCCGAGAGGACGAGCGGGAGACCCAGTACTTC
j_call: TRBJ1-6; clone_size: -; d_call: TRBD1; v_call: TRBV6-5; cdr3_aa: CASSYEGTGVSPLHF; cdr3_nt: TGTGCCAGCAGTTATGAAGGGACAGGGGTATCACCCCTCCACTTT
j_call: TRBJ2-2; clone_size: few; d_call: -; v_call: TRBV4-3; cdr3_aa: CASSQDPGDRTGELFF; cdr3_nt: TGCGCCAGCAGCCAAGATCCGGGGGACCGCACCGGGGAGCTGTTTTTT
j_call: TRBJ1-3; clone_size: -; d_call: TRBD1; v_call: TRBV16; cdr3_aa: CASSREGQGNTIYF; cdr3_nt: TGTGCCAGCAGCCGTGAGGGACAGGGAAACACCATATATTTT
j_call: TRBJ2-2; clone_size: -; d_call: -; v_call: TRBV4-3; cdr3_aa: CASSPQRGGSATGELFF; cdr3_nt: TGCGCCAGCAGCCCTCAGCGAGGAGGATCCGCCACCGGGGAGCTGTTTTTT
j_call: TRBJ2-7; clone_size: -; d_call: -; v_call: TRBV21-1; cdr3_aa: CASSPHSEARSYEQYF; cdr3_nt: TGTGCCAGCAGCCCGCACTCGGAGGCCAGATCCTACGAGCAGTACTTC
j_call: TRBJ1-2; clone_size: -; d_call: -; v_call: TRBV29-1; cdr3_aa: CSVEARALDGYTF; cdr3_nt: TGCAGCGTTGAAGCCAGGGCGTTGGATGGCTACACCTTC
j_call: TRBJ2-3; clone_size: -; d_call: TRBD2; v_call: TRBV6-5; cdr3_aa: CASSYRGGRSTDTQYF; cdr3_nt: TGTGCCAGCAGTTACAGGGGCGGGAGAAGCACAGATACGCAGTATTTT
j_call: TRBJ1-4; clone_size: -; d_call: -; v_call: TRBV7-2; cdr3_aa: CASSPGPLDRKLFF; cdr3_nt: TGTGCCAGCAGCCCGGGACCCTTAGATAGAAAACTGTTTTTT
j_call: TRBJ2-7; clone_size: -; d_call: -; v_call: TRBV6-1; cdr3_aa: CASRGVGSTYEQYF; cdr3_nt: TGTGCCAGCAGAGGGGTGGGTTCAACCTACGAGCAGTACTTC
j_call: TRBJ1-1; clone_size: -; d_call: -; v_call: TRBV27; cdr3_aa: CASSWMGGGGEAFF; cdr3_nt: TGTGCCAGCAGTTGGATGGGGGGAGGGGGTGAAGCTTTCTTT
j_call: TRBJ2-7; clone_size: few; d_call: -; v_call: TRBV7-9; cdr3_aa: CASSLETGRNYEQYF; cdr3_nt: TGTGCCAGCAGCTTAGAGACCGGGAGAAATTACGAGCAGTACTTC
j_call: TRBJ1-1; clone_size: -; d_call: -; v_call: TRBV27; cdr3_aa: CASSWQGPLNTEAFF; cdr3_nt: TGTGCCAGCAGTTGGCAGGGTCCACTAAACACTGAAGCTTTCTTT
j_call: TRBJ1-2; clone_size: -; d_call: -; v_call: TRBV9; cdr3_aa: CASSDNRDSYGYTF; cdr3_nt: TGTGCCAGCAGCGACAACAGGGATAGCTATGGCTACACCTTC
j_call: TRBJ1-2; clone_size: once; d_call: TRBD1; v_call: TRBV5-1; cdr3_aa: CASSLGTGTGLLGYGYTF; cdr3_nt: TGCGCCAGCAGCTTGGGTACCGGGACAGGGCTGCTCGGCTATGGCTACACCTTC
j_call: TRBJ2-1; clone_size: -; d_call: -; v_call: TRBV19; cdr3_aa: CASSTFNEQFF; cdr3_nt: TGTGCCAGTAGTACCTTTAATGAGCAGTTCTTC
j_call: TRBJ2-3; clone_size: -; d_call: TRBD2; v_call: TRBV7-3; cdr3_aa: CASSLIGGSKTDTQYF; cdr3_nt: TGTGCCAGCAGCTTAATTGGCGGGAGTAAGACAGATACGCAGTATTTT
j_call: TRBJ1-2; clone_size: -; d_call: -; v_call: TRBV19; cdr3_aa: CASSIGVRDTSNYGYTF; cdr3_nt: TGTGCCAGTAGTATCGGAGTCCGGGACACATCTAACTATGGCTACACCTTC
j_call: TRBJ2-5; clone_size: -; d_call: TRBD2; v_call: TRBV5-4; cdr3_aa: CASSLAQREFRETQYF; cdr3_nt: TGTGCCAGCAGCTTGGCCCAGCGGGAGTTCAGAGAGACCCAGTACTTC
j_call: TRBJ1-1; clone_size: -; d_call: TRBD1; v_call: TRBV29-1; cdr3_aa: CSASGGGTEAFF; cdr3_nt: TGCAGCGCCTCAGGGGGGGGGACTGAAGCTTTCTTT
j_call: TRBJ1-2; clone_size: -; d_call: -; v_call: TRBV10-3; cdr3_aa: CAISESIESTVYGYTF; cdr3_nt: TGTGCCATCAGTGAGTCGATAGAGAGCACCGTCTATGGCTACACCTTC
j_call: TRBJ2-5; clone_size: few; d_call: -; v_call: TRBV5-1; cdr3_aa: CASSLLGTKQETQYF; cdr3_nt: TGCGCCAGCAGCTTGTTAGGGACAAAGCAAGAGACCCAGTACTTC
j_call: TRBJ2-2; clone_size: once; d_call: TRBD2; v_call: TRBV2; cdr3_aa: CASKRDPGAGVTGELFF; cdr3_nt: TGTGCCAGCAAAAGGGACCCCGGGGCGGGAGTTACCGGGGAGCTGTTTTTT
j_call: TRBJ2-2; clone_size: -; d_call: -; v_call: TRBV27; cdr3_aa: CASSPLIRRANTGELFF; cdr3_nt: TGTGCCAGCAGTCCTTTAATCCGACGGGCGAACACCGGGGAGCTGTTTTTT
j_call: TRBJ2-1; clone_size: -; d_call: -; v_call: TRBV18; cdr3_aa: CASSLGGVSYNEQFF; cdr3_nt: TGTGCCAGCTCACTGGGCGGAGTTTCCTACAATGAGCAGTTCTTC
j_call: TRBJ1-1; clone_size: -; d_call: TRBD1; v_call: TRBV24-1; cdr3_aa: CATSEGTGEITEAFF; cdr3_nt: TGTGCCACCAGTGAGGGGACAGGAGAGATCACTGAAGCTTTCTTT
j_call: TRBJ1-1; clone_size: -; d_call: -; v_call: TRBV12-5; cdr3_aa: CASGLPPLAAFF; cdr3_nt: TGTGCTAGTGGTTTGCCTCCCTTAGCAGCTTTCTTT
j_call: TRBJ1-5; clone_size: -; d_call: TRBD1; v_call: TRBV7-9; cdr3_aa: CASSRTGTSNQPQHF; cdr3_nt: TGTGCCAGCAGCCGGACAGGAACTAGCAATCAGCCCCAGCATTTT
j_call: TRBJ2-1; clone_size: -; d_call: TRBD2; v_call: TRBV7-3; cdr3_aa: CASSLELAGAGEQFF; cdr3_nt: TGTGCCAGCAGCTTAGAACTAGCGGGAGCTGGGGAGCAGTTCTTC
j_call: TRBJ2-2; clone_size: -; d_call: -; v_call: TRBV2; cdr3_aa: CASTRTRGGTGELFF; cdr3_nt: TGTGCCAGCACCCGGACTAGGGGGGGCACCGGGGAGCTGTTTTTT
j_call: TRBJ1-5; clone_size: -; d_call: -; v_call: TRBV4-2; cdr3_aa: CASSQLGSSNQPQHF; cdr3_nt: TGTGCCAGCAGCCAACTCGGGTCTAGCAATCAGCCCCAGCATTTT